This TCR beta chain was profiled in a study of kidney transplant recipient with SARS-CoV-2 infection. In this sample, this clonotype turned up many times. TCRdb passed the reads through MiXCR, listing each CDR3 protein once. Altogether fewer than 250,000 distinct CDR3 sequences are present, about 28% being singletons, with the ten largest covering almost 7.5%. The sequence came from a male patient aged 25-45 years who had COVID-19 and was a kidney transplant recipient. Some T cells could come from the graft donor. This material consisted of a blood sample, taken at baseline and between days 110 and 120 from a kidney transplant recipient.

The CDR3 bases are TGTGCCAGCAGCCAAGATAGGCGGGAGACCCAGTACTTC. This codes for CASSQDRRETQYF. This chain joins TRBV3-1 and TRBJ2-5; D not resolved. From germline, CDR1 is LGHDT and CDR2 YNNKEL (reference sequence). Trimming shortened V by 0 bases and J by 5 bases, and 7 bases separated the two germline ends. This CDR3 spans 13 amino acids.